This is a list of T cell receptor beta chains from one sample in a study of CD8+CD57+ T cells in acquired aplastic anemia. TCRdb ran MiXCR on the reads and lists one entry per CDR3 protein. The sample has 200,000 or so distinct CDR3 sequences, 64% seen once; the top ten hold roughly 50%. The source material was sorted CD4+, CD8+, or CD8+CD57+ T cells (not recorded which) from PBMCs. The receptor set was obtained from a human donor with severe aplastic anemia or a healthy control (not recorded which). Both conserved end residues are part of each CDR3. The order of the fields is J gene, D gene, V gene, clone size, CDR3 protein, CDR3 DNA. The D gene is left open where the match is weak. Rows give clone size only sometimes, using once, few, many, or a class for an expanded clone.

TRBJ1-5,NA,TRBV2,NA,CASSEGEYSNQPQHF,TGTGCCAGCAGTGAAGGAGAGTATAGCAATCAGCCCCAGCATTTT
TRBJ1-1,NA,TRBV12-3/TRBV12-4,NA,CASSLRGDIMTFF,TGTGCCAGCAGTTTAAGGGGCGATATAATGACTTTCTTT
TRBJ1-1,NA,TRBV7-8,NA,CASSPRRERTEAFF,TGTGCCAGCAGCCCCCGGCGGGAGAGGACTGAAGCTTTCTTT
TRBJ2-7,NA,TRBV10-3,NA,CAIASQGAYEQYF,TGTGCCATCGCGAGTCAGGGCGCCTACGAGCAGTACTTC
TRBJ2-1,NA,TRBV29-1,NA,CSVGATADNEQFF,TGCAGCGTTGGTGCGACGGCGGACAATGAGCAGTTCTTC
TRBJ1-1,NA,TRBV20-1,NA,CSATENTEAFF,TGCAGTGCTACAGAGAACACTGAAGCTTTCTTT
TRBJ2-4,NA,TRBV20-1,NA,CSARGRGQGIQYF,TGCAGTGCTAGAGGGCGGGGCCAGGGCATTCAGTACTTC
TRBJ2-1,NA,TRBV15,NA,CAISQGSYNEQFF,TGTGCCATCAGTCAGGGGTCCTACAATGAGCAGTTCTTC
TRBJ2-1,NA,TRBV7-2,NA,CASSRDLGGGGIGEQFF,TGTGCCAGCAGTCGAGACTTGGGAGGGGGTGGAATCGGAGAGCAGTTCTTC
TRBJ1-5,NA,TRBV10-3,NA,CAVSEPGVDQPQHF,TGTGCCGTCAGTGAGCCAGGGGTGGATCAGCCCCAGCATTTT
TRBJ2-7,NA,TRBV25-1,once,CASSEVGDTVHEQYF,TGTGCCAGCAGTGAAGTTGGGGACACGGTCCACGAGCAGTACTTC
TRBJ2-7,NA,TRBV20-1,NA,CSAKRFYEQYF,TGCAGTGCTAAGAGGTTCTACGAGCAGTACTTC
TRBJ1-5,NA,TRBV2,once,CAGSDVGSNQPQHF,TGTGCCGGCAGTGACGTCGGTAGCAATCAGCCCCAGCATTTT
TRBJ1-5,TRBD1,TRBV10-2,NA,CASKEGQGYNQPQHF,TGCGCCAGCAAGGAAGGACAGGGGTACAATCAGCCCCAGCATTTT
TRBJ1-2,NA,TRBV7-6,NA,CASSLEAETIGYTF,TGTGCCAGCAGCTTAGAGGCGGAAACTATTGGCTACACCTTC
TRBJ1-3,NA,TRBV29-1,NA,CSVDPWLCSGNTIYF,TGCAGCGTTGACCCCTGGCTGTGCTCTGGAAACACCATATACTTT
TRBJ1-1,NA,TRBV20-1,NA,CSASGGPTEAFF,TGCAGCGCATCGGGGGGGCCCACTGAAGCTTTCTTT
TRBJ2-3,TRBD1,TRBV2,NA,CASCLGQGAWGTDTQYF,TGTGCCAGCTGTCTAGGACAGGGGGCTTGGGGCACAGATACGCAGTATTTT
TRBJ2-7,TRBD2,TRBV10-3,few,CAIGGGVRAYEQYF,TGTGCCATCGGGGGGGGGGTCCGGGCCTACGAGCAGTACTTC
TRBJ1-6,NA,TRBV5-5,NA,CASSLALSSSPLHF,TGTGCCAGCAGCTTGGCGCTGAGTTCTTCACCCCTCCACTTC
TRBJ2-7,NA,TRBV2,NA,CASSDNAYEQYF,TGTGCCAGCAGCGACAACGCCTACGAGCAGTACTTC
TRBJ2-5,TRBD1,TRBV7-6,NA,CASSPKTGAGETQYF,TGTGCCAGCAGCCCGAAGACAGGGGCGGGAGAGACCCAGTACTTC
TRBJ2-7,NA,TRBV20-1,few,CSADRMGDGAYEQYF,TGCAGTGCCGACCGCATGGGGGACGGGGCCTACGAGCAGTACTTC
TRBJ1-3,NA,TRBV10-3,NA,CAISEWIAGNTIYF,TGTGCCATCAGTGAGTGGATCGCTGGAAACACCATATATTTT
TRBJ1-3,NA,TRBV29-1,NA,CSADSDSGNTIYF,TGCAGCGCGGACAGTGACTCTGGAAACACCATATATTTT
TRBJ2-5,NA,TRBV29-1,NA,CSVEVRYQETQYF,TGCAGCGTTGAGGTGAGGTACCAAGAGACCCAGTACTTC
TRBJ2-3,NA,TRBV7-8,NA,CASSPRVVASTDTQYF,TGTGCCAGCAGCCCCAGAGTCGTAGCGTCCACAGATACGCAGTATTTT
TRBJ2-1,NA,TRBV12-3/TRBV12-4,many,CASRPSLWNEQFF,TGTGCCAGCAGGCCATCCTTGTGGAATGAGCAGTTCTTC
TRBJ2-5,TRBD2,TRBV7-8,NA,CASSGSWLAGGAIQETQYF,TGTGCCAGTAGCGGGTCGTGGCTAGCGGGTGGAGCGATCCAAGAGACCCAGTACTTC
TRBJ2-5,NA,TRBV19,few,CASSSRPTGRQETQYF,TGTGCCAGTAGCTCAAGACCTACAGGGCGTCAAGAGACCCAGTACTTC
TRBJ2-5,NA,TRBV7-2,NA,CASSLWGLETQYF,TGTGCCAGCAGCCTTTGGGGGTTAGAGACCCAGTACTTC
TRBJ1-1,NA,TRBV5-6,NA,CASSYGDSEAFF,TGTGCCAGCAGCTATGGGGACTCCGAAGCTTTCTTT
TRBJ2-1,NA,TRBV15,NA,CATSRDQAGSYNEQFF,TGTGCCACCAGCAGAGATCAGGCGGGAAGCTACAATGAGCAGTTCTTC
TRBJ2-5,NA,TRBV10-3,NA,CAITRSGVQETQYF,TGTGCCATCACTAGGTCCGGGGTTCAAGAGACCCAGTACTTC
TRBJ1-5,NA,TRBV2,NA,CASSDGGTNQPQHF,TGTGCCAGCAGTGACGGAGGAACGAATCAGCCCCAGCATTTT
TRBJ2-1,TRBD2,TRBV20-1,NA,CSARGSGTDKLAGANEQFF,TGCAGTGCCAGGGGGTCCGGGACAGATAAACTAGCGGGAGCTAATGAGCAGTTCTTC
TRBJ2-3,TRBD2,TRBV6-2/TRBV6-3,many,CASSPGLAVTDTQYF,TGTGCCAGCAGCCCCGGACTAGCGGTCACAGATACGCAGTATTTT
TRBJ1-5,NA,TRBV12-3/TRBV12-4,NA,CASSLTPKGLSF,TGTGCCAGCAGTTTAACCCCGAAGGGCCTTTCTTTT
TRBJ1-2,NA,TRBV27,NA,CASSFTPSYGYTF,TGTGCCAGCAGTTTTACACCGAGCTATGGCTACACCTTC
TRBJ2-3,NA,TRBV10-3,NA,CAIRKGGGFTDTQYF,TGTGCCATCAGGAAGGGGGGGGGCTTCACAGATACGCAGTATTTT
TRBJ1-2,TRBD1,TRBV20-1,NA,CSAPGQGYGYTF,TGCAGTGCTCCTGGACAGGGGTATGGCTACACCTTC
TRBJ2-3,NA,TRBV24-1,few,CATSDSGTADTQYF,TGTGCCACCAGTGATTCTGGGACTGCGGATACGCAGTATTTT
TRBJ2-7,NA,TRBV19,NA,CASSIVRGEQYF,TGTGCCAGTAGTATTGTCCGGGGGGAGCAGTACTTC
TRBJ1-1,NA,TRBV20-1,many,CSARAGETEAFF,TGCAGTGCTAGAGCAGGGGAAACTGAAGCTTTCTTT
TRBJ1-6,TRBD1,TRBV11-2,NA,CASSRDSLTNSPLHF,TGTGCCAGCAGCCGGGACAGCTTGACCAATTCACCCCTCCACTTT
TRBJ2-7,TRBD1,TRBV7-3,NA,CASSLTLGQGSYEQYF,TGTGCCAGCAGCTTAACATTGGGACAGGGCTCCTACGAGCAGTACTTC